One and the same sample provided the 10 T cell receptor beta chains below, sequenced in a study of cytomegalovirus exposure and HLA in healthy donors. This table comes from immunoSEQ multiplex PCR, and its TCRdb copy is limited to in-frame clones, with some not included. This repertoire shows 220,000 or so clones, around nine tenths found once; its top ten account for 2%. Sequenced material: PBMCs. The receptors were sampled from a woman between 18 and 30 years old in good health and CMV-seropositive.

The rearrangement uses TRBV28 and TRBJ1-3, with D unresolved. Germline CDR1 reads MDHEN; CDR2 reads SYDVKM. There are 14 residues in the CDR3. V lost 6 bases, J lost 0 bases, and 9 bases lay in between. Here the CDR3 DNA reads TGTGCCAGCAGAAGAGGGAGCTCTGGAAACACCATATATTTT. Protein product: CASRRGSSGNTIYF. Together with reference TRBV28 and TRBJ1-3, the CDR3 gives the full variable domain: DVKVTQSSRYLVKRTGEKVFLECVQDMDHENMFWYRQDPGLGLRLIYFSYDVKMKEKGDIPEGYSVSREKKERFSLILESASTNQTSMYLCASRRGSSGNTIYFGEGSWLTVV.

V gene TRBV9 combines with J gene TRBJ1-1, with D unresolved. CDR1 is SGDLS and CDR2 is YYNGEE in the germline V gene. This CDR3 comprises 12 residues. V was shortened by 2 bases and J by 12 bases, with 14 bases between the two germline ends. CDR3 nucleotides: TGTGCCAGCAGCGTCGAGAGGGTAAAATCTTTCTTT. This translates into CASSVERVKSFF. The variable domain in full, completed from reference TRBV9 and TRBJ1-1, reads DSGVTQTPKHLITATGQRVTLRCSPRSGDLSVYWYQQSLDQGLQFLIQYYNGEERAKGNILERFSAQQFPDLHSELNLSSLELGDSALYFCASSVERVKSFFGQGTRLTVV.

The chain has TRBV5-1 and TRBJ1-2, with TRBD1 matching 8 bases. J lost 8 bases, V lost 3 bases, and 9 bases had no gene match. The germline CDR1 and CDR2 sequences are SGHRS and YFSETQ. CDR3 length: 14 residues. CDR3 in amino acids: CASSWGTGESGYTF. The CDR3 nucleotides are TGCGCCAGCAGCTGGGGGACAGGAGAGAGCGGCTACACCTTC.

The count of this clone is one. The chain has TRBV29-1 and TRBJ1-5, with a weak D call TRBD1 (6 bases). The germline V and J ends were trimmed by 1 base and 2 bases, with 12 bases remaining between them. The germline V gene has CDR1 SQVTM and CDR2 ANQGSEA. The CDR3 is 15 residues long. DNA for the CDR3: TGCAGCGTTGAAGTAGCAGGGGCTGGCAATCAGCCCCAGCATTTT. Its protein is CSVEVAGAGNQPQHF. The variable domain in full, completed from reference TRBV29-1 and TRBJ1-5, reads SAVISQKPSRDICQRGTSLTIQCQVDSQVTMMFWYRQQPGQSLTLIATANQGSEATYESGFVIDKFPISRPNLTFSTLTVSNMSPEDSSIYLCSVEVAGAGNQPQHFGDGTRLSIL.

The gene calls are TRBV5-1 and TRBJ1-2; 7 bases agree with TRBD1. V was pared by 0 bases and J by 4 bases, with 6 bases of the junction left unmatched. Per the germline V gene, CDR1 is SGHRS and CDR2 is YFSETQ. This CDR3 has 15 amino acids. CDR3 residues: CASSLGGQTPYGYTF. The DNA of the CDR3 is TGCGCCAGCAGCTTGGGGGGACAGACTCCCTATGGCTACACCTTC.

The gene calls are TRBV5-1 and TRBJ2-1, with 7 bases aligning to TRBD1. The germline V gene encodes CDR1 SGHRS and CDR2 YFSETQ. This CDR3 contains 14 residues. The trim removed 4 bases at V and 3 bases at J, leaving 4 bases unmatched. This CDR3 is CASSTGTDYNEQFF. CDR3 nucleotides: TGCGCCAGCAGCACAGGGACAGACTACAATGAGCAGTTCTTC.

The chain employs TRBV9 and TRBJ2-3; 10 bases fit TRBD2. V lost 0 bases to trimming and J lost 6 bases; unmatched junction nucleotides: 4. This CDR3 region has 15 residues. CDR1 is SGDLS and CDR2 is YYNGEE in the germline V gene. The CDR3 reads CASSVGSSGSDTQYF. DNA of the CDR3: TGTGCCAGCAGCGTAGGGTCTAGCGGGAGCGATACGCAGTATTTT.

The gene calls are TRBV29-1 and TRBJ2-7; a possible D gene is TRBD2 (6 bases). The CDR3 length is 14 residues. The germline V gene has CDR1 SQVTM and CDR2 ANQGSEA. The V gene lost 4 bases and the J gene lost 3 bases, with 16 bases spanning the gap. The CDR3 protein is CSVVSGTSIYEQYF. Written as DNA, the CDR3 is TGCAGCGTTGTCTCCGGGACTTCGATCTACGAGCAGTACTTC.

CDR3 DNA: TGTGCCAGCAGTGAAGCCCTAATCTGGGAGCTGTTTTTT. Its protein product is CASSEALIWELFF. V is TRBV2 and J is TRBJ2-2; D ambiguous. The V gene lost 0 bases and the J gene lost 9 bases, with 8 bases spanning the gap. The CDR3 length is 13 residues. Germline V gene data show CDR1 as SNHLY and CDR2 as FYNNEI.

The V call is TRBV27, the J call TRBJ2-7, with 9 bases matching TRBD2. V lost 7 bases and J lost 1; bases outside the gene matches: 5. The CDR3 loop spans 14 amino acids. Germline V lookup: CDR1 MNHEY, CDR2 SMNVEV (reference sequence). The CDR3 DNA reads TGTGCCAGCACCTCCCTAGCGGGGTCCTACGAGCAGTACTTC. It yields the protein CASTSLAGSYEQYF.